What follows are 18 T cell receptor beta chains derived from one specimen sequenced in a study of control samples from healthy donors and cancer patients (dated by TCRdb to the early 2020s). The protocol used for the library was the immunoSEQ multiplex PCR assay. TCRdb limited this immuneACCESS table to in-frame rearrangements with V and J called. A share of clones is missing; checked studies link under half to unresolved V genes, and the rest is unexplained. The table for this sample lists approximately 52,000 clones; approximately 88% of them were counted only once. The ten largest clones add up to approximately 3.4% of the sample. The sequencing input was blood. All receptors derive from a man aged 50-59 years in good health.

The V and J genes are TRBV4-1 and TRBJ2-7, with D possibly TRBD1 on 5 matching bases. V gave up 2 bases and J gave up 1 base, with 12 bases separating them. This CDR3 has 15 residues. Germline lookup yields CDR1 MGHRA and CDR2 YSYEKL. The CDR3 spells CASSQQGTISYEQYF. The CDR3 bases are TGCGCCAGCAGCCAACAGGGTACGATTTCCTACGAGCAGTACTTC.

This rearrangement joins TRBV5-6 to TRBJ2-3, with D perhaps matching TRBD2 (5 bases). Germline assignment: CDR1 SGHDT and CDR2 YYEEEE. V was pared by 2 bases and J by 0 bases, with 10 bases between. The CDR3 spans 15 residues. The CDR3, as DNA: TGTGCCAGCAGCTTCGGGGAAAGTAGCACAGATACGCAGTATTTT. Protein sequence: CASSFGESSTDTQYF.

The J gene is TRBJ2-7, the V gene TRBV24-1; TRBD2 aligns across 7 bases. Trimming removed 3 bases from V and 9 bases from J; junction bases left unmatched: 10. CDR3 size: 14 residues. From germline, CDR1 is KGHDR and CDR2 SFDVKD. In DNA form, the CDR3 reads TGTGCCACCAGTGATGGGACTATGCCTAAAAGGCAGTACTTC. Its protein product is CATSDGTMPKRQYF.

The chain recombines TRBV11-3 with TRBJ1-1, with a possible D match to TRBD1 (5 bases). The CDR3 totals 14 residues. V was trimmed by 7 bases and J by 1 base, leaving 13 bases between them. Per the germline V gene, CDR1 is SGHNT and CDR2 is YENEEA. The DNA of the CDR3 is TGTGCCAGCACACCGAAGGGGTCGAACACTGAAGCTTTCTTT. It codes for CASTPKGSNTEAFF.

This sequence joins TRBV28 and TRBJ2-1; the match to TRBD2 covers 12 bases. CDR1 and CDR2 (germline): MDHEN, SYDVKM. Trimming removed 5 bases from V and 8 bases from J; junction bases left unmatched: 7. This CDR3 has 15 residues. Here the CDR3 reads CASSLLAGGLHEQFF. The DNA for the CDR3 is TGTGCCAGCAGTCTTCTAGCGGGAGGGCTGCATGAGCAGTTCTTC. Full variable domain (outside the CDR3, taken from reference TRBV28 and TRBJ2-1): DVKVTQSSRYLVKRTGEKVFLECVQDMDHENMFWYRQDPGLGLRLIYFSYDVKMKEKGDIPEGYSVSREKKERFSLILESASTNQTSMYLCASSLLAGGLHEQFFGPGTRLTVL.

The chain employs TRBV5-6 and TRBJ1-1, with a tentative D call TRBD1 (5 bases). The V gene's germline CDR1 is SGHDT and CDR2 YYEEEE. V was trimmed by 0 bases and J by 4 bases, leaving 19 bases between them. The CDR3 loop spans 17 amino acids. Written as DNA, the CDR3 is TGTGCCAGCAGCTTGGTATCGGGGTTGGGGGTCGGCACTGAAGCTTTCTTT. It translates to CASSLVSGLGVGTEAFF.

J is TRBJ1-1 and V is TRBV27; D is perhaps TRBD1 (6 bases). From germline, CDR1 is MNHEY and CDR2 SMNVEV (reference sequence). Trimming stripped 8 bases from V and 4 bases from J, with 20 bases between. CDR3 length: 15 amino acids. The CDR3 region is CASRGGTGYGTEAFF. DNA for the CDR3: TGTGCCAGCCGTGGGGGCACAGGGTACGGCACTGAAGCTTTCTTT.

This chain links TRBV2 with TRBJ2-1; TRBD2 matches 10 bases. J lost 7 bases, V lost 2 bases, and 8 bases had no gene match. The CDR3 sequence is 16 residues long. Per germline, CDR1 SNHLY and CDR2 FYNNEI. The CDR3 bases are TGTGCCAGCAGTGAAACGGCTAGCGGGAGCCGGAATGAGCAGTTCTTC. Amino acids: CASSETASGSRNEQFF.

This chain connects TRBV19 to TRBJ1-4; D is ambiguous. This CDR3 contains 14 residues. V dropped 2 bases and J dropped 7 bases, with 11 bases sitting between them. The germline V gene encodes CDR1 LNHDA and CDR2 SQIVND (reference sequence). The CDR3 spells CASSIIPGSEKLFF. Written as DNA, the CDR3 is TGTGCCAGTAGTATAATACCAGGTAGTGAAAAACTGTTTTTT.

CDR3 nucleotide sequence: TGTGCCAGCAGTCTAACTGTAACCGAAAACTTATATGGCTACACCTTC. This codes for CASSLTVTENLYGYTF. The chain combines TRBV28 with TRBJ1-2; D ambiguous. Germline-derived CDR1 and CDR2 are MDHEN and SYDVKM. V was shortened by 5 bases and J by 5 bases, with 21 bases between the two germline ends. The CDR3 is 16 residues long.

The V call is TRBV28, the J call TRBJ1-2; no firm D call. There are 11 residues in the CDR3. CDR1 is MDHEN and CDR2 is SYDVKM in the germline V gene. V was trimmed by 5 bases and J by 7 bases, leaving 8 bases between them. The CDR3 sequence: CASSLEGGYTF. In DNA, the CDR3 is TGTGCCAGCAGTCTGGAGGGTGGCTACACCTTC.

This rearrangement joins TRBV4-2 to TRBJ2-7; 9 bases line up with TRBD2. Germline-derived CDR1 and CDR2 are LGHNA and YNFKEQ. V gave up 0 bases and J gave up 1 base; unmatched junction bases: 4. CDR3 length equals 16 residues. CDR3: CASSQDGLAGSYEQYF. CDR3 nucleotide sequence: TGTGCCAGCAGCCAAGATGGGCTAGCGGGGTCCTACGAGCAGTACTTC.

V gene TRBV29-1 combines with J gene TRBJ2-7, with TRBD2 identical over 9 bases. V lost 1 base to trimming and J lost 4 bases; unmatched junction nucleotides: 8. The germline V gene encodes CDR1 SQVTM and CDR2 ANQGSEA. This CDR3 has 15 amino acids. CDR3 nucleotides: TGCAGCGTTGAAGGAATTAGCGGGAGAGCGTACGAGCAGTACTTC. The encoded protein is CSVEGISGRAYEQYF.

V usage is TRBV6-2 or TRBV6-3 and J usage is TRBJ1-5; a possible D gene is TRBD1 (6 bases). CDR3 length: 15 amino acids. Trimming shortened V by 6 bases and J by 7 bases, and 19 bases separated the two germline ends. Germline V gives CDR1 MNHEY, CDR2 SVGEGT. The CDR3 nucleotides are TGTGCCAGCAGCCCTTCCGGGGGGCTTTGGCAGCCCCAGCATTTT. Its translation is CASSPSGGLWQPQHF.

This rearrangement joins TRBV10-3 to TRBJ2-6, with D unclear. V lost 5 bases and J 5 bases, leaving 22 bases between the germline ends. Germline V gives CDR1 ENHRY, CDR2 SYGVKD. This CDR3 contains 18 residues. The CDR3 bases are TGTGCCATCAGTCGTAGTCCTGTAGATACAAGTCGGGCCAACGTCCTGACTTTC. Its translation is CAISRSPVDTSRANVLTF.

This sequence joins TRBV24-1 and TRBJ2-1; 12 nucleotides match TRBD2. Germline CDR1 and CDR2: KGHDR and SFDVKD. This CDR3 has 14 residues. Unmatched junction bases numbered 1, after V lost 5 bases and J lost 6 bases. The CDR3 here is CATSGTSGVNEQFF. The DNA of the CDR3 is TGTGCCACCAGTGGGACTAGCGGGGTCAATGAGCAGTTCTTC.

This clone is judged medium-sized (0.01 to 0.1%). The J gene is TRBJ2-7, the V gene TRBV7-3; a possible D gene is TRBD2 (7 bases). The CDR3 is made up of 14 amino acids. The V end was cut by 4 bases, the J end by 3 bases, with 13 bases between. Germline V gene sequence: CDR1 SGHTA, CDR2 FQGTGA. CDR3 amino acids: CASSSYGGHYEQYF. CDR3 bases: TGTGCCAGCAGCTCCTACGGGGGGCACTACGAGCAGTACTTC.

The chain links TRBV3-1 (or the pseudogene TRBV3-2) to TRBJ1-5; D not certain. V lost 2 bases, J lost 4 bases, and 9 bases lay in between. The length of the CDR3 is 14 residues. Looked up from germline, CDR1 is LGHDT and CDR2 is YNNKEL (reference sequence). CDR3 nucleotides: TGTGCCAGCAGCCAAAACCATATAAATCAGCCCCAGCATTTT. The encoded protein is CASSQNHINQPQHF.